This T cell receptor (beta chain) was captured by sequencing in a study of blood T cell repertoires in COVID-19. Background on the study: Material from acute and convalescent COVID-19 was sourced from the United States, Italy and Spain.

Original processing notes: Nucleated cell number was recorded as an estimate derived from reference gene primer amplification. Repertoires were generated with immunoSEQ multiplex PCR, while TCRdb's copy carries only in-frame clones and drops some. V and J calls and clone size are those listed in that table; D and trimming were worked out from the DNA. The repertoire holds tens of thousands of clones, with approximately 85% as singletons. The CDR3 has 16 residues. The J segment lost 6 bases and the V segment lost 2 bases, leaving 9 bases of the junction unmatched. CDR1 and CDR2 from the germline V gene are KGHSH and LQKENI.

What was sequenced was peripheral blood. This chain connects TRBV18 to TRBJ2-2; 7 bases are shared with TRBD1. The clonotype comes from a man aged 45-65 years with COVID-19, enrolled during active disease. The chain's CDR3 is CASSPGQDKSAGELFF. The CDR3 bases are TGTGCCAGCTCACCAGGACAGGACAAGTCGGCCGGGGAGCTGTTTTTT.